Presented here are 17 T cell receptor beta chains from one specimen sequenced in a study of cytomegalovirus exposure and HLA in healthy donors (dated by TCRdb to about 2017). The library was built by means of the immunoSEQ multiplex PCR assay. A mixture of 60 forward primers for TCR Vbeta segments and 13 reverse primers for TCR Jbeta segments was used in the multiplex PCR. TCRdb obtained this table from immuneACCESS and retained in-frame rearrangements with V and J assigned. These tables miss some clones; where compared with another copy, unresolved V genes account for less than half of the shortfall, and the remainder is unexplained. This sample's clone table shows about 52,000 clones. Clones ranked in the top ten supply around an eighth of the sample. Sequenced material: PBMCs. The receptors originated from a woman aged 55-70 years in good health and CMV-seropositive.

V gene TRBV20-1 combines with J gene TRBJ2-5; no clear D gene. CDR1 and CDR2 (germline): DFQATT, SNEGSKA (reference sequence). CDR3 length equals 11 residues. Trimming pared 4 bases from V and 1 base from J, leaving 4 bases between. The CDR3 DNA reads TGCAGTGCTAATAGCCAAGAGACCCAGTACTTC. Translating gives CSANSQETQYF.

The V and J genes are TRBV9 and TRBJ2-2, with D unclear. V lost 4 bases, J lost 0 bases, and 13 bases lay in between. Germline V gene sequence: CDR1 SGDLS, CDR2 YYNGEE. The CDR3 sequence is 16 residues long. The CDR3 DNA reads TGTGCCAGCAGCCACGCAGGTCGCGCGAACACCGGGGAGCTGTTTTTT. Translating gives CASSHAGRANTGELFF.

The chain combines TRBV11-2 with TRBJ1-2, with no clear D. V dropped 1 base and J dropped 3 bases, with 9 bases sitting between them. The germline V gene encodes CDR1 SGHAT and CDR2 FQNNGV. The CDR3 spans 14 residues. The CDR3 DNA follows: TGTGCCAGCAGCTTAGTTGGCAGCGACTATGGCTACACCTTC. Translation: CASSLVGSDYGYTF.

This sequence joins TRBV7-2 and TRBJ1-1, with 8 positions matching TRBD1. V shed 3 bases, J shed 1 base, and the junction held 1 base outside the gene matches. The CDR3 totals 14 residues. Germline V CDR1 and CDR2: SGHTA, FQGNSA. The CDR3 protein is CASSFTGGNTEAFF. The CDR3 bases are TGTGCCAGCAGCTTCACAGGGGGGAACACTGAAGCTTTCTTT.

The rearrangement joins TRBV18 to TRBJ1-6; the match to TRBD1 covers 7 bases. Per germline, CDR1 KGHSH and CDR2 LQKENI. V was clipped by 3 bases and J by 10 bases; unmatched bases: 3. This CDR3 contains 13 residues. Here the CDR3 reads CASSPQGDSPLHF. CDR3 coding DNA: TGTGCCAGCTCACCTCAGGGGGACTCACCCCTCCACTTT. Full variable domain (remainder filled in from reference TRBV18 and TRBJ1-6): NAGVMQNPRHLVRRRGQEARLRCSPMKGHSHVYWYRQLPEEGLKFMVYLQKENIIDESGMPKERFSAEFPKEGPSILRIQQVVRGDSAAYFCASSPQGDSPLHFGNGTRLTVT.

This chain links TRBV7-2 with TRBJ2-3; 12 positions match TRBD2. There are 15 residues in the CDR3. J gave up 3 bases and V 5 bases, and 3 bases lay outside the gene matches. Per the germline V gene, CDR1 is SGHTA and CDR2 is FQGNSA. The CDR3 is CASSQGLAGTDTQYF. CDR3 sequence (DNA): TGTGCCAGCAGCCAAGGACTAGCGGGGACAGATACGCAGTATTTT.

A remark on this clone: Germline is not matched at one junction end, which may reflect a read error. The chain uses TRBV9 and TRBJ1-2, with 7 bases fitting TRBD1. Looked up from germline, CDR1 is SGDLS and CDR2 is YYNGEE. This CDR3 region has 13 residues. The CDR3 sequence is CAGSAQTGYGYTF. The CDR3 nucleotides are TGTGCCGGCAGCGCCCAGACAGGGTATGGCTACACCTTC.

This chain connects TRBV5-1 to TRBJ1-1; the D is unclear. Germline values: CDR1 SGHRS, CDR2 YFSETQ. The CDR3 is 14 residues long. Trimming took 4 bases from V and 1 from J, leaving 11 bases between them. The CDR3 reads CASSLAYENTEAFF. CDR3 nucleotide sequence: TGCGCCAGCAGCCTGGCCTATGAGAACACTGAAGCTTTCTTT.

The CDR3 DNA sequence: TGTGCCAGCAGAGGGGTATCATACACTGAAGCTTTCTTT. Translated, it gives CASRGVSYTEAFF. V usage is TRBV27 and J usage is TRBJ1-1; TRBD1 is a possible D gene (5 bases). Per the germline V gene, CDR1 is MNHEY and CDR2 is SMNVEV (reference sequence). The CDR3 has 13 amino acids. Between the trimmed V and J ends, which lost 6 bases and 3 bases, there was a span of 11 bases.

The chain combines TRBV29-1 with TRBJ1-1; 8 nucleotides match TRBD1. In germline, CDR1 is SQVTM, CDR2 ANQGSEA. CDR3 size: 13 residues. V trimming: 7 bases; J trimming: 4 bases; junction bases outside the gene matches: 8. This CDR3 reads CSARGQGGTEAFF. In DNA, the CDR3 is TGCAGCGCGCGCGGACAGGGCGGCACTGAAGCTTTCTTT. Together with reference TRBV29-1 and TRBJ1-1, the CDR3 gives the full variable domain: SAVISQKPSRDICQRGTSLTIQCQVDSQVTMMFWYRQQPGQSLTLIATANQGSEATYESGFVIDKFPISRPNLTFSTLTVSNMSPEDSSIYLCSARGQGGTEAFFGQGTRLTVV.

In the case of this clone: Compared with germline, one end of the junction differs, possibly owing to a read error. This rearrangement joins TRBV28 to TRBJ2-3, with 13 positions matching TRBD2. The germline V gene has CDR1 MDHEN and CDR2 SYDVKM. The CDR3 runs 17 residues. CDR3 bases: TGTGCCAGCAGCCCTACTAGCGGGGGGGCTCGCGCAGATAAGCAGTATTTT. It encodes CASSPTSGGARADKQYF.

The chain is built from TRBV6-1 and TRBJ2-5; D might be TRBD2 (6 bases). The DNA end favors TRBJ2-7, so the J call may be wrong. Germline assignment: CDR1 MNHNS and CDR2 SASEGT. This CDR3 spans 13 amino acids. CDR3 residues: CAISPGGTYEQYF. CDR3 coding DNA: TGTGCCATCTCCCCCGGGGGTACCTACGAGCAGTACTTC.

The chain couples TRBV4-3 to TRBJ2-4, with TRBD2 as a possible D gene (6 bases). CDR3 size: 15 residues. CDR1 is LGHNA and CDR2 is YSLEER in the germline V gene. V shed 1 base and J shed 9 bases, with 16 bases lying between them. The CDR3 protein is CASSQGGTAETIQYF. Written as DNA, the CDR3 is TGCGCCAGCAGCCAAGGAGGGACTGCAGAGACCATTCAGTACTTC.

About this clone itself: A junction boundary mismatches the germline segment, possibly from a read error. Other DNA sequences within the sample encode an identical CDR3. The rearrangement joins TRBV5-4 to TRBJ1-6, with D tentatively TRBD1 (6 bases). In germline, CDR1 is SGHNT, CDR2 YYREEE (reference sequence). The CDR3 runs 16 residues. The CDR3 coding sequence is TGTGCCAGCAGCTCCCAAGGCGGACAGCATAATTCACCCCTACACTTT. This sequence encodes CASSSQGGQHNSPLHF.

This chain links TRBV7-8 with TRBJ1-3; TRBD1 is a possible D gene (5 bases). Germline V lookup: CDR1 SGHVS, CDR2 FQNEAQ. The CDR3 sequence is 14 residues long. V was shortened by 5 bases and J by 3 bases, with 11 bases between the two germline ends. The CDR3 spells CASSPTGGGNTIYF. The DNA of the CDR3 is TGTGCCAGCAGCCCCACGGGGGGTGGAAACACCATATATTTT.

The V gene is TRBV6-6, the J gene TRBJ1-2; possibly TRBD1 for D (6 bases). Germline CDR1 MNHNY, CDR2 SVGAGI (reference sequence). This CDR3 spans 14 amino acids. V lost 6 bases, J lost 2 bases, and 13 bases lay in between. The CDR3 DNA sequence: TGTGCCAGCAGCCTCATTCAGGGGAACTATGGCTACACCTTC. Protein sequence: CASSLIQGNYGYTF.

This chain's CDR3 is CASSLGGVNTEAFF. CDR3 sequence (DNA): TGCGCCAGCAGCTTGGGGGGCGTCAACACTGAAGCTTTCTTT. The chain is built from TRBV5-1 and TRBJ1-1, with D perhaps TRBD1 (5 bases). V dropped 0 bases and J dropped 2 bases, with 8 bases sitting between them. CDR1 is SGHRS and CDR2 is YFSETQ in the germline V gene. CDR3 length: 14 amino acids.